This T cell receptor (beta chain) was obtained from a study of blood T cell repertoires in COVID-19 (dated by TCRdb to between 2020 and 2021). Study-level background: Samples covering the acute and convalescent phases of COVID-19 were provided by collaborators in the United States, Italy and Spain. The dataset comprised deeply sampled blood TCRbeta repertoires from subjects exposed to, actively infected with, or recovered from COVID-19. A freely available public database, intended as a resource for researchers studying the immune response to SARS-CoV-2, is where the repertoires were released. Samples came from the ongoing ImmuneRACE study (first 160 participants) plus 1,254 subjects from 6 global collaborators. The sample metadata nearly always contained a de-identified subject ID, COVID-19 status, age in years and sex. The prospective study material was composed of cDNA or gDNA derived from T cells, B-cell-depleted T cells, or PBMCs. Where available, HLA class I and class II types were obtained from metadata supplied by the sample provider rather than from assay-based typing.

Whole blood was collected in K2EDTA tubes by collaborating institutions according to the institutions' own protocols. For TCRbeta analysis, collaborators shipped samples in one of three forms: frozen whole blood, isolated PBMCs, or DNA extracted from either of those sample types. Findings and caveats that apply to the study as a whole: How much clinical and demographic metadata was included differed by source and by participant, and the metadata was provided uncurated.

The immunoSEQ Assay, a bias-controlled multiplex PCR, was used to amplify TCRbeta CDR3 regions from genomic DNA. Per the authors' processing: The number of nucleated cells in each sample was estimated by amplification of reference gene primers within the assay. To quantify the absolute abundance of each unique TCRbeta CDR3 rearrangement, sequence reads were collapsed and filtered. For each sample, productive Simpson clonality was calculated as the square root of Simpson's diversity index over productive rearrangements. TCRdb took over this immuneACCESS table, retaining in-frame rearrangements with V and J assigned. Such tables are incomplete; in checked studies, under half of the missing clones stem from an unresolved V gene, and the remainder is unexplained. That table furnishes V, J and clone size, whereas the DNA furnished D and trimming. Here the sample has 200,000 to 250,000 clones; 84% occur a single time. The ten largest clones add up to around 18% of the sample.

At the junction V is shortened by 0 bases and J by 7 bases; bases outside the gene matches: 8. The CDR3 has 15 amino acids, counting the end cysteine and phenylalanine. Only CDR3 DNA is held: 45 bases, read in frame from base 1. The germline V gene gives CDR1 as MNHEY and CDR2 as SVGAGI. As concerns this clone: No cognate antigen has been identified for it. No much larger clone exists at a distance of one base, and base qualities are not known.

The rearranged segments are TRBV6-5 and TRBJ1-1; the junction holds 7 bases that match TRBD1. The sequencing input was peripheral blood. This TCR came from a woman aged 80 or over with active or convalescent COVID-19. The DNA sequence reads TGTGCCAGCAGTTACTCACGGACAGGAAGCGGTGAAGCTTTCTTT. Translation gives CASSYSRTGSGEAFF.